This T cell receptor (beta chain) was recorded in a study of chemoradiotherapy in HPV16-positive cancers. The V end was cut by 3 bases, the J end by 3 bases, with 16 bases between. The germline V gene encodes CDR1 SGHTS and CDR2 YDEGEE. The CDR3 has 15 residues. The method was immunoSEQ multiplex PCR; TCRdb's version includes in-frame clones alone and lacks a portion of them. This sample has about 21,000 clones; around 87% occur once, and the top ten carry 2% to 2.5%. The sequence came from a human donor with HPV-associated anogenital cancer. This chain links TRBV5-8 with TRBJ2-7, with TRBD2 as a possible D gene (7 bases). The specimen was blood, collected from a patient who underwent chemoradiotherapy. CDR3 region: CASSWGGALNYEQYF. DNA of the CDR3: TGTGCCAGCAGCTGGGGGGGGGCCCTCAACTACGAGCAGTACTTC.